This T cell receptor beta chain originates from a study of T-cell memory formation after mild COVID-19. Notes on the study in general: There was a balanced CD4/CD8 profile in clones contracting day 15 to 85, and later expanders leaned CD4+. Clones from the second wave (peaking day 37) had unconfirmed SARS-CoV-2 specificity.

This clonotype occurred a few times. What it recognizes is unknown. The CDR3 covers 15 residues. In germline, CDR1 is SGHRS, CDR2 YFSETQ. V shed 3 bases and J 6 bases; nucleotides not matched to a gene: 8. Libraries for TCRalpha and TCRbeta carried sample barcodes and unique molecular identifiers via 5'RACE. From the 5' RACE reads, TCRdb called clonotypes with MiXCR, one entry per CDR3 protein. This sample yields about 340,000 distinct CDR3 sequences, of which less than 25% are seen a single time; 20% to 25% belongs to the top ten. Sequencing used PBMCs or a T cell subset sorted from them (not recorded which). The source of this sequence is a man aged 18 to 29 who had mild COVID-19 (a few samples of this study predate the infection). Cell type and time point are not known. J is TRBJ2-1 and V is TRBV5-1; the match to TRBD1 covers 8 bases. The CDR3 here is CASSSGQGVGNEQFF. The CDR3 nucleotides are TGCGCCAGCAGCTCAGGACAGGGAGTAGGCAATGAGCAGTTCTTC. Filled out from reference TRBV5-1 and TRBJ2-1, the complete variable domain reads KAGVTQTPRYLIKTRGQQVTLSCSPISGHRSVSWYQQTPGQGLQFLFEYFSETQRNKGNFPGRFSGRQFSNSRSEMNVSTLELGDSALYLCASSSGQGVGNEQFFGPGTRLTVL.